What follows describes a single TCR beta chain. The antigen is not known. This sample is drawn from a study of cytomegalovirus exposure and HLA in healthy donors. This PCR relied on a set of 60 Vbeta primers and 13 Jbeta primers. Only in-frame clones appear in the TCRdb table, and some are missing; sequencing was by immunoSEQ multiplex PCR. The table includes roughly 120,000 clones, around four fifths detected once. Whole-study findings and limits: HLA-A and HLA-B allele assignments for most subjects were reportedly predicted accurately using TCR beta sequences. With high specificity and sensitivity, the classifier reportedly diagnosed cytomegalovirus status.

Donors consisted of healthy bone marrow donors. CDR1 SGHTS and CDR2 YDEGEE come from the germline V gene. The ends were cut back, 4 bases at V and 0 bases at J, with 15 bases in the middle. The CDR3 loop spans 16 amino acids. This chain connects TRBV5-8 to TRBJ2-3; D is possibly TRBD1 (5 bases). This sequence originates from a male donor in good health and CMV-seropositive. The material sequenced was PBMCs. This CDR3 is CASSLWGYTSTDTQYF. The CDR3 DNA follows: TGTGCCAGCAGCCTGTGGGGCTATACTAGCACAGATACGCAGTATTTT.